This TCR beta chain was sequenced in a study of cytomegalovirus exposure and HLA in healthy donors. Study-wide points: It was confirmed in vitro that a few of the CMV-associated chains were specific for CMV antigens.

The primer mix had 60 Vbeta and 13 Jbeta primers. TCRdb's copy holds only in-frame clones and misses some; the assay was immunoSEQ multiplex PCR. The sample consists of under 130,000 clones, 83% of them appearing once. Germline V gives CDR1 LGHNA, CDR2 YSLEER. V lost 2 bases, J lost 2 bases, and 19 bases lay in between. The CDR3 extends over 17 amino acids. This clone was counted a few times. Its target is unknown. What was sequenced was PBMCs. The V call is TRBV4-3, the J call TRBJ2-7, with D maybe TRBD1 (5 bases). This clonotype originated in a man aged 18 to 30 in good health and CMV-seronegative. CDR3 region: CASSQSIQGLVAYEQYF. The DNA for the CDR3 is TGCGCCAGCAGCCAATCCATCCAGGGCCTAGTAGCCTACGAGCAGTACTTC.